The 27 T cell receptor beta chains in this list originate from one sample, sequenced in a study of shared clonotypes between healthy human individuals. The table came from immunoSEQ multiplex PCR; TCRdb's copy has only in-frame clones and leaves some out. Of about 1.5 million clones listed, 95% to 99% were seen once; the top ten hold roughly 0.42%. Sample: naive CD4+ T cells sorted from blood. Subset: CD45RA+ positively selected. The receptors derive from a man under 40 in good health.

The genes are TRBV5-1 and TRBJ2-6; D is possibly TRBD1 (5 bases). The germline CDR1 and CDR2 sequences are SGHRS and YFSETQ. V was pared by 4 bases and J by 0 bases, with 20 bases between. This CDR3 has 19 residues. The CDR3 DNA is TGCGCCAGCAGCCAACAACTAAAGACAGCATACTCTGGGGCCAACGTCCTGACTTTC. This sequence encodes CASSQQLKTAYSGANVLTF.

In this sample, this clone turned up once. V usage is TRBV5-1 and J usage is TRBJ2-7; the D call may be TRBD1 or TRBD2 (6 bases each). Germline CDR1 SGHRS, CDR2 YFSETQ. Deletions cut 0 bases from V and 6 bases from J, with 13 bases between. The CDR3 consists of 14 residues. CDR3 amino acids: CASSLGGGRGEQYF. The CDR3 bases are TGCGCCAGCAGCTTGGGTGGGGGGCGCGGCGAGCAGTACTTC.

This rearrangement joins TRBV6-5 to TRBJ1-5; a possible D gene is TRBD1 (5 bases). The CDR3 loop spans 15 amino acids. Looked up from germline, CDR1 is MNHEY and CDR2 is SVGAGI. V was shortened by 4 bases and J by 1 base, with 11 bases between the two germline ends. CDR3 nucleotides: TGTGCCAGCAGTTTCCGAGGGGAAAGCAATCAGCCCCAGCATTTT. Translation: CASSFRGESNQPQHF.

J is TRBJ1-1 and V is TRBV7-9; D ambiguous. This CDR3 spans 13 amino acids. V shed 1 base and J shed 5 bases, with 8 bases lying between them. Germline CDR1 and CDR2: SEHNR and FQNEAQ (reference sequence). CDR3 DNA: TGTGCCAGCAGCTTAGTTACGGAAACTGAAGCTTTCTTT. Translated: CASSLVTETEAFF.

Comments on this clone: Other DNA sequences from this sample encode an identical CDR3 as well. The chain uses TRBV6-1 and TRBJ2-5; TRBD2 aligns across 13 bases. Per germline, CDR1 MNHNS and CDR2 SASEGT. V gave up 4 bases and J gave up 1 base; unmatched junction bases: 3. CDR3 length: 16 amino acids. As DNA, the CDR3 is TGTGCCAGCAGTGCACGGACTAGCGGGAGCCAAGAGACCCAGTACTTC. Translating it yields CASSARTSGSQETQYF.

CDR3 amino acids: CASSLSIVTGEETQYF. The DNA for the CDR3 is TGTGCCAGCAGTTTATCGATAGTAACAGGGGAGGAGACCCAGTACTTC. The chain joins TRBV27 to TRBJ2-5; 7 nucleotides match TRBD1. The ends lost 0 bases at V and 5 bases at J; junction bases unmatched: 9. Germline CDR1 is MNHEY and CDR2 is SMNVEV (reference sequence). The CDR3 is made up of 16 amino acids.

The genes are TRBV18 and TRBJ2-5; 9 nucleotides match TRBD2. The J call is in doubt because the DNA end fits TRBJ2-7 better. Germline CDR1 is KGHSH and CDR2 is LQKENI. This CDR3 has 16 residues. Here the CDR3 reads CASSPRVAGDTYEQYF. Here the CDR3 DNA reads TGTGCCAGCTCACCAAGGGTAGCGGGAGATACCTACGAGCAGTACTTC.

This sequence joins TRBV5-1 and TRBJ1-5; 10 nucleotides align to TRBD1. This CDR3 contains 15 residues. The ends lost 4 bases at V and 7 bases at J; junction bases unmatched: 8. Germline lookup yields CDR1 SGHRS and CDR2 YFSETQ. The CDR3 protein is CASSLAGQGTQPQHF. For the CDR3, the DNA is TGCGCCAGCAGCCTAGCGGGACAGGGGACACAGCCCCAGCATTTT.

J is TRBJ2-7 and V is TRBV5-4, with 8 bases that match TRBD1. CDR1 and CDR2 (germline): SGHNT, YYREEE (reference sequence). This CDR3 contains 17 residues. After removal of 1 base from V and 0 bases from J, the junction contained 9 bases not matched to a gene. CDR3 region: CASSLNRGDSSSYEQYF. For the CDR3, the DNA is TGTGCCAGCAGCTTGAACAGGGGGGATTCCAGCTCCTACGAGCAGTACTTC.

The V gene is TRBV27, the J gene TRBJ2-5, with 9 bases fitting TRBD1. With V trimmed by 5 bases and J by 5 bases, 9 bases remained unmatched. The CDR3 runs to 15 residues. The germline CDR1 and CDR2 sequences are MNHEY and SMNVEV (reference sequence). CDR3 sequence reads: CASSLTGGFWETQYF. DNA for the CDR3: TGTGCCAGCAGTCTGACAGGGGGATTTTGGGAGACCCAGTACTTC.

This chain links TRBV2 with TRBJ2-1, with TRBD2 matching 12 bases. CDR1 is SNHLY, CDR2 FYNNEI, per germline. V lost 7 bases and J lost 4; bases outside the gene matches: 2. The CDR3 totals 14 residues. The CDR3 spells CASIGLAGYNEQFF. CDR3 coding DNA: TGTGCCAGCATCGGACTAGCGGGATACAATGAGCAGTTCTTC.

The CDR3 nucleotides are TGTGCCAGTAGGGGCAAAAACATTCAGTACTTC. It specifies CASRGKNIQYF. The chain combines TRBV19 with TRBJ2-4; no firm D call. The CDR3 sequence is 11 residues long. Germline loops: CDR1 LNHDA, CDR2 SQIVND (reference sequence). With 6 bases removed from V and 3 bases from J, the gap between germline ends came to 3 bases.

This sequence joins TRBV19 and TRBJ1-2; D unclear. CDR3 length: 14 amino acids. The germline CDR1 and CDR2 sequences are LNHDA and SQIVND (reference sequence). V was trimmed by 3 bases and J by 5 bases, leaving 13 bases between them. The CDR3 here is CASSIRAGGYGYTF. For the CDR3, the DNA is TGTGCCAGTAGTATTCGAGCAGGAGGTTATGGCTACACCTTC.

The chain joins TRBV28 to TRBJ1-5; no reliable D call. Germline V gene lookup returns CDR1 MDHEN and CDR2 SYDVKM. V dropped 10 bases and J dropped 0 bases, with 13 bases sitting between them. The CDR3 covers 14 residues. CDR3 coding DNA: TGTGCCACGTTTCTTCTCGGTAGCAATCAGCCCCAGCATTTT. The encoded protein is CATFLLGSNQPQHF.

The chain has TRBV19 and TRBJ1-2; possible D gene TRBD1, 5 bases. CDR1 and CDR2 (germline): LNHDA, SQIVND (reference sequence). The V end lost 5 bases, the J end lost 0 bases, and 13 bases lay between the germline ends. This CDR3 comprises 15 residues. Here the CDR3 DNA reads TGTGCCAGTAGTGACTATCAGGGAGCTAACTATGGCTACACCTTC. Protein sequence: CASSDYQGANYGYTF.

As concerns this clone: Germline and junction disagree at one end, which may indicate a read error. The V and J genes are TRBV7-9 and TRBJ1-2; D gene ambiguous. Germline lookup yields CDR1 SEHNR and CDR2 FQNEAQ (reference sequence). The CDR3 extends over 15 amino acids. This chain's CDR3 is CASRLVRTDNYGYTF. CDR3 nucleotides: TGTGCCAGCAGATTAGTAAGGACTGACAACTATGGCTACACCTTC.

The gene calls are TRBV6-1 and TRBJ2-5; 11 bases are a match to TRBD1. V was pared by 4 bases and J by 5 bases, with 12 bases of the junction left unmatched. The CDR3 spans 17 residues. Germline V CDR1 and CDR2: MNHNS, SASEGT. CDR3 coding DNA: TGTGCCAGCAGTGTCCACTCCGGGACAGGGGGAAGGGAGACCCAGTACTTC. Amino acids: CASSVHSGTGGRETQYF.

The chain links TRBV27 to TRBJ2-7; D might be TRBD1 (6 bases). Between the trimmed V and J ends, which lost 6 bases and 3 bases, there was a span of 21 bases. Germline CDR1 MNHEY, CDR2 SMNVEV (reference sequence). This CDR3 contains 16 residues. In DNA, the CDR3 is TGTGCCAGCAGCATGTCCGCCCCGACAGGTCTCTACGAGCAGTACTTC. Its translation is CASSMSAPTGLYEQYF.

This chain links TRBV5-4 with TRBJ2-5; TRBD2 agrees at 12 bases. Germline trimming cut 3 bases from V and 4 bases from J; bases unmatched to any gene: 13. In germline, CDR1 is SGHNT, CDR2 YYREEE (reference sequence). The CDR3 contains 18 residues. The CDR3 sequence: CASSSISRLAGVGETQYF. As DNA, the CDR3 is TGTGCCAGCAGCTCGATATCGCGACTAGCGGGAGTTGGAGAGACCCAGTACTTC.

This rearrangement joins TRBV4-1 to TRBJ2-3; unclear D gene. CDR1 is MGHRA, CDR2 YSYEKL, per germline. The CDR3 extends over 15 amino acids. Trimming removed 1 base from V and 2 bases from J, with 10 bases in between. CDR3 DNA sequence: TGCGCCAGCAGCCAAGGGGCGGTAAACACAGATACGCAGTATTTT. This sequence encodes CASSQGAVNTDTQYF.

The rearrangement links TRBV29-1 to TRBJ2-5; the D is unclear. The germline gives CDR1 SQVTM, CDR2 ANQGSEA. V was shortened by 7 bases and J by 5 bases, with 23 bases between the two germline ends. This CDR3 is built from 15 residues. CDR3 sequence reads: CSAASRTAAQETQYF. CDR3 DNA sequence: TGCAGCGCCGCCTCCCGAACGGCGGCGCAGGAGACCCAGTACTTC.

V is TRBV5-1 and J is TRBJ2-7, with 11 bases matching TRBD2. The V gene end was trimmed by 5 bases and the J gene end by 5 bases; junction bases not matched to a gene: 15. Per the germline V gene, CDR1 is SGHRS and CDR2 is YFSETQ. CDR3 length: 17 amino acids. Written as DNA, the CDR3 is TGCGCCAGCAGGATCGTATTAGCGGGAGGGATTACCCACGAGCAGTACTTC. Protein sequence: CASRIVLAGGITHEQYF.

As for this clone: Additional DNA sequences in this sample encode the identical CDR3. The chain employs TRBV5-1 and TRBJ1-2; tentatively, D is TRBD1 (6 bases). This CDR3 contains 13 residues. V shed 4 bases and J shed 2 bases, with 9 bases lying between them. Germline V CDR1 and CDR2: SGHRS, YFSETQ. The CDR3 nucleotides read TGCGCCAGCAGCAGGGACACCAACTATGGCTACACCTTC. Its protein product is CASSRDTNYGYTF. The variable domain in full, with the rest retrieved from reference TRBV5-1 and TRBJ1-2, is KAGVTQTPRYLIKTRGQQVTLSCSPISGHRSVSWYQQTPGQGLQFLFEYFSETQRNKGNFPGRFSGRQFSNSRSEMNVSTLELGDSALYLCASSRDTNYGYTFGSGTRLTVV.

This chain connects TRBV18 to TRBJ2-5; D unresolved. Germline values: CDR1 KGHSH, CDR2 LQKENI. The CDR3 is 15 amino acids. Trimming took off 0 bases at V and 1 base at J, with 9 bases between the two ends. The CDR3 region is CASSPPGESQETQYF. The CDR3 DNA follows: TGTGCCAGCTCACCACCGGGCGAGTCCCAAGAGACCCAGTACTTC. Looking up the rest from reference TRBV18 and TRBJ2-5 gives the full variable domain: NAGVMQNPRHLVRRRGQEARLRCSPMKGHSHVYWYRQLPEEGLKFMVYLQKENIIDESGMPKERFSAEFPKEGPSILRIQQVVRGDSAAYFCASSPPGESQETQYFGPGTRLLVL.

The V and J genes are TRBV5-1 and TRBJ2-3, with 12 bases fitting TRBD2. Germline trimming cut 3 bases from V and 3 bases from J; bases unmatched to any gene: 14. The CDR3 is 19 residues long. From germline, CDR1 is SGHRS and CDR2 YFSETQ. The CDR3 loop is CASSSGLAGGLPLTDTQYF. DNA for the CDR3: TGCGCCAGCAGCTCCGGTCTAGCGGGAGGGCTGCCGTTGACAGATACGCAGTATTTT.

CDR3 sequence (DNA): TGTGCCATCAGTGAGTCCCCTCCGGGACAGGGAAATGAGCAGTTCTTC. It yields the protein CAISESPPGQGNEQFF. The chain employs TRBV10-3 and TRBJ2-1; 9 bases are shared with TRBD1. This CDR3 has 16 amino acids. Germline CDR1 ENHRY, CDR2 SYGVKD. J lost 7 bases, V lost 0 bases, and 7 bases had no gene match.

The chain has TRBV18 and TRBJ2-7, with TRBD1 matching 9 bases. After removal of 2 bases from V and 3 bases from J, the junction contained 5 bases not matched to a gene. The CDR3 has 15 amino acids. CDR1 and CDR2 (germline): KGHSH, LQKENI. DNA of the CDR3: TGTGCCAGCTCACCAGGGGGACAGGGTTTCTACGAGCAGTACTTC. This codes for CASSPGGQGFYEQYF. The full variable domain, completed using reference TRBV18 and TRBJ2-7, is NAGVMQNPRHLVRRRGQEARLRCSPMKGHSHVYWYRQLPEEGLKFMVYLQKENIIDESGMPKERFSAEFPKEGPSILRIQQVVRGDSAAYFCASSPGGQGFYEQYFGPGTRLTVT.